This TCR beta chain was captured in a study of control samples from healthy donors and cancer patients. This clone was seen a few times. Profiling relied on immunoSEQ multiplex PCR, and the TCRdb table lists in-frame clones only, not all of them. The sample yields around 190,000 clones, 85% to 95% seen once. Trimming took 4 bases from V and 0 from J, leaving 13 bases between them. This CDR3 has 15 residues. CDR1 is SGHRS, CDR2 YFSETQ, per germline. The sample consisted of blood. This clonotype originated in a man aged 25 to 40 in good health. V gene TRBV5-1 combines with J gene TRBJ1-2; D ambiguous. CDR3 loop: CASSIGGATNYGYTF. The CDR3 DNA sequence: TGCGCCAGCAGCATTGGAGGAGCTACTAACTATGGCTACACCTTC. Full variable domain (rest looked up from reference TRBV5-1 and TRBJ1-2): KAGVTQTPRYLIKTRGQQVTLSCSPISGHRSVSWYQQTPGQGLQFLFEYFSETQRNKGNFPGRFSGRQFSNSRSEMNVSTLELGDSALYLCASSIGGATNYGYTFGSGTRLTVV.